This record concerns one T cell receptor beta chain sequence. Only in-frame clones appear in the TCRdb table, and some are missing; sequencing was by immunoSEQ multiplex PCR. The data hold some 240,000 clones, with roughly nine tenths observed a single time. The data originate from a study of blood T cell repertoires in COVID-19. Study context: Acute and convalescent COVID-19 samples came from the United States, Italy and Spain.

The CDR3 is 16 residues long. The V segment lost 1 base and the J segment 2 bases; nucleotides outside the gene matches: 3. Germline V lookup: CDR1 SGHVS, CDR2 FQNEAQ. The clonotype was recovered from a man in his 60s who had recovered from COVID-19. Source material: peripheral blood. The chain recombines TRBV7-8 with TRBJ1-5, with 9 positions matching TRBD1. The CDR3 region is CASSLDRTGGNQPQHF. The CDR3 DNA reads TGTGCCAGCAGCTTAGACAGGACAGGGGGCAATCAGCCCCAGCATTTT. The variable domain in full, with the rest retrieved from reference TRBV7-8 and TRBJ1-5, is GAGVSQSPRYKVAKRGQDVALRCDPISGHVSLFWYQQALGQGPEFLTYFQNEAQLDKSGLPSDRFFAERPEGSVSTLKIQRTQQEDSAVYLCASSLDRTGGNQPQHFGDGTRLSIL.